Given below is one TCR beta chain in context. Sequencing was performed with immunoSEQ multiplex PCR; in TCRdb, only in-frame clones are kept and a portion is missing. In the table there are around 290,000 clones, around 89% of which are singletons. These data belong to a study of blood T cell repertoires in COVID-19. Study context: Samples taken during acute and convalescent COVID-19 were collected in the United States, Italy and Spain.

V was pared by 6 bases and J by 9 bases, with 13 bases of the junction left unmatched. Germline V gene sequence: CDR1 MGHRA, CDR2 YSYEKL. The CDR3 runs 15 residues. Participants reported their clinical history, and cohort assignment relied on those reports. The specimen was PBMCs or T cells enriched from blood (not recorded which). The clonotype was recovered from an older woman in a cohort exposed to, infected with or recovered from COVID-19 (not recorded which). This rearrangement joins TRBV4-1 to TRBJ2-2, with 7 bases matching TRBD2. Here the CDR3 DNA reads TGCGCCAGCAGTCGCCCCGGGACTACCTCCCGGGAGCTGTTTTTT. Its protein product is CASSRPGTTSRELFF.